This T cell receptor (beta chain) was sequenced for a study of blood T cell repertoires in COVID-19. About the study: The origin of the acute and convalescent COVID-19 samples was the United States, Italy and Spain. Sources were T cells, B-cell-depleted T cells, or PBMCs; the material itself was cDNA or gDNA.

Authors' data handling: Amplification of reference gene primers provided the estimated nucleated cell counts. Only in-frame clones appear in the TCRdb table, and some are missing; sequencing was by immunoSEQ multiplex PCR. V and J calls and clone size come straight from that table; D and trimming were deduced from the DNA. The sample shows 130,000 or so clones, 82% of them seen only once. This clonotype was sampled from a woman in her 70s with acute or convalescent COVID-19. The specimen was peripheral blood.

The CDR3 sequence: CASSDGWRGEKLFF. In DNA, the CDR3 is TGTGCCAGCAGTGACGGATGGAGGGGTGAAAAACTGTTTTTT. The chain is built from TRBV6-1 and TRBJ1-4, with D perhaps TRBD1 (5 bases). This CDR3 is built from 14 residues. Germline loops: CDR1 MNHNS, CDR2 SASEGT. V was pared by 3 bases and J by 7 bases, with 12 bases between.